The 21 T cell receptor beta chains below were found in one sample sequenced in a study of cytomegalovirus exposure and HLA in healthy donors. TCRdb keeps only in-frame clones here, not all; method: immunoSEQ multiplex PCR. The sample includes fewer than 85,000 clones, roughly 90% of them seen just once. Sequencing used PBMCs. These receptors were taken from a young woman in good health and CMV-seropositive.

This chain links TRBV2 with TRBJ1-2, with a possible D match to TRBD1 (5 bases). V lost 4 bases, J lost 4 bases, and 16 bases lay in between. This CDR3 spans 15 amino acids. The V gene's germline CDR1 is SNHLY and CDR2 FYNNEI. CDR3 coding DNA: TGTGCCAGCAGTGCAGAAGAAGGGGCCGGCTATGGCTACACCTTC. Its translation: CASSAEEGAGYGYTF.

Only a few counts were recorded for this clone. The gene calls are TRBV6-6 and TRBJ1-6, with TRBD1 matching over 7 bases. The germline gives CDR1 MNHNY, CDR2 SVGAGI (reference sequence). V shed 5 bases, J shed 8 bases, and the junction held 6 bases outside the gene matches. The CDR3 length is 14 residues. CDR3 amino acids: CASSATGLDSPLHF. Here the CDR3 DNA reads TGTGCCAGCAGTGCGACAGGGTTGGATTCACCCCTCCACTTT.

The chain recombines TRBV11-2 with TRBJ1-6; TRBD1 might be the D (5 bases). Trimming stripped 3 bases from V and 10 bases from J, with 16 bases between. The V gene's germline CDR1 is SGHAT and CDR2 FQNNGV. The CDR3 totals 15 residues. In DNA form, the CDR3 reads TGTGCCAGCAGCTTCTGGGGGGGAGCCGAATCACCCCTCCACTTT. It is translated as CASSFWGGAESPLHF.

The CDR3 sequence is CSVRTTSGRVTEQFF. In DNA, the CDR3 is TGCAGCGTTCGTACGACTAGCGGGAGGGTTACTGAGCAGTTCTTC. The chain couples TRBV29-1 to TRBJ2-1; 14 nucleotides agree with TRBD2. The J segment lost 9 bases and the V segment lost 5 bases, leaving 9 bases of the junction unmatched. This CDR3 spans 15 amino acids. Germline V gene lookup returns CDR1 SQVTM and CDR2 ANQGSEA.

The rearrangement uses TRBV7-6 and TRBJ2-5; 7 bases align to TRBD1. V shed 1 base and J 0 bases; nucleotides not matched to a gene: 8. The CDR3 is made up of 17 amino acids. From germline, CDR1 is SGHVS and CDR2 FNYEAQ. The CDR3 reads CASSLVVAGTDQETQYF. CDR3 bases: TGTGCCAGCAGCTTAGTAGTCGCCGGGACAGACCAAGAGACCCAGTACTTC.

V gene TRBV11-2 combines with J gene TRBJ2-5; D not certain. The ends were cut back, 4 bases at V and 0 bases at J, with 3 bases in the middle. Germline V gives CDR1 SGHAT, CDR2 FQNNGV. This CDR3 has 12 amino acids. The DNA for the CDR3 is TGTGCCAGCAGCTCGTACCAAGAGACCCAGTACTTC. Translated, it gives CASSSYQETQYF.

The chain carries TRBV4-3 and TRBJ2-7; 9 nucleotides align to TRBD1. CDR1 and CDR2 (germline): LGHNA, YSLEER. V shed 1 base, J shed 3 bases, and the junction held 1 base outside the gene matches. The CDR3 has 14 amino acids. The CDR3 nucleotides are TGCGCCAGCAGCCAAGCGGGACAGGGCTACGAGCAGTACTTC. Its protein product is CASSQAGQGYEQYF.

This clone was seen a single time. This sequence joins TRBV10-1 and TRBJ2-2, with 8 bases lining up with TRBD2. J was trimmed by 11 bases and V by 2 bases; bases with no gene match: 4. CDR1 WNHNN and CDR2 SYGVQD come from the germline V gene (reference sequence). This CDR3 has 13 amino acids. The CDR3: CASSEREGSELFF. CDR3 sequence (DNA): TGCGCCAGCAGTGAGCGGGAGGGGTCTGAGCTGTTTTTT.

The rearrangement joins TRBV6-6 to TRBJ1-5; D is unclear. The CDR3 contains 15 residues. The germline V and J ends were trimmed by 2 bases and 2 bases, with 10 bases remaining between them. The germline CDR1 and CDR2 sequences are MNHNY and SVGAGI (reference sequence). Here the CDR3 reads CASSYRDFGNQPQHF. The CDR3 bases are TGTGCCAGCAGTTACCGGGATTTCGGCAATCAGCCCCAGCATTTT.

The V call is TRBV4-2, the J call TRBJ2-3, with 8 bases fitting TRBD2. Germline V gene sequence: CDR1 LGHNA, CDR2 YNFKEQ. This CDR3 is 15 amino acids long. V shed 3 bases and J 4 bases; nucleotides not matched to a gene: 6. The CDR3, as DNA: TGTGCCAGCAGCCAGACGGGGGGGGCCTCAGATACGCAGTATTTT. Translated, it gives CASSQTGGASDTQYF.

The rearrangement uses TRBV19 and TRBJ2-5, with 7 bases lining up with TRBD2. There are 14 residues in the CDR3. The V segment lost 9 bases and the J segment 5 bases; nucleotides outside the gene matches: 12. The germline V gene has CDR1 LNHDA and CDR2 SQIVND (reference sequence). CDR3 region: CASRTSVVAETQYF. Here the CDR3 DNA reads TGTGCCAGCAGAACTAGCGTGGTTGCTGAGACCCAGTACTTC.

V and J are TRBV4-2 and TRBJ2-7; 8 positions match TRBD1. Germline V gene data show CDR1 as LGHNA and CDR2 as YNFKEQ. The V and J ends lost 0 bases and 6 bases, in that order; junction bases with no gene match: 13. This CDR3 has 17 amino acids. CDR3 coding DNA: TGTGCCAGCAGCCAAGAAGGGACAGGCATTTTCGGGAGCGAGCAGTACTTC. It encodes CASSQEGTGIFGSEQYF.

The chain carries TRBV19 and TRBJ2-5; 13 positions agree with TRBD2. Germline lookup yields CDR1 LNHDA and CDR2 SQIVND (reference sequence). The J segment lost 0 bases and the V segment lost 5 bases, leaving 3 bases of the junction unmatched. The CDR3 is 16 residues long. CDR3 in amino acids: CASSWGLAGNQETQYF. The CDR3 DNA sequence: TGTGCCAGTAGTTGGGGACTAGCGGGGAACCAAGAGACCCAGTACTTC. The entire variable domain, with the rest obtained from reference TRBV19 and TRBJ2-5, is as follows: DGGITQSPKYLFRKEGQNVTLSCEQNLNHDAMYWYRQDPGQGLRLIYYSQIVNDFQKGDIAEGYSVSREKKESFPLTVTSAQKNPTAFYLCASSWGLAGNQETQYFGPGTRLLVL.

This rearrangement joins TRBV7-6 to TRBJ2-7; weak D call: TRBD1 (6 bases). Germline loops: CDR1 SGHVS, CDR2 FNYEAQ. Trimming pared 3 bases from V and 4 bases from J, leaving 10 bases between. There are 13 residues in the CDR3. CDR3 loop: CASSLGQKYEQYF. In DNA form, the CDR3 reads TGTGCCAGCAGCTTGGGACAAAAGTACGAGCAGTACTTC.

This chain uses TRBV28 with TRBJ1-2, with a weak D call TRBD1 (5 bases). Trimming took 5 bases from V and 8 from J, leaving 18 bases between them. Looked up from germline, CDR1 is MDHEN and CDR2 is SYDVKM. This CDR3 is 14 amino acids long. CDR3 DNA sequence: TGTGCCAGCAGTCCTACGCCAGCAGGGATGGGCTACACCTTC. Protein: CASSPTPAGMGYTF.

Turning to this clone: Other DNA sequences in the same sample also yield this CDR3. The gene calls are TRBV11-2 and TRBJ2-7; perhaps TRBD1 as D (5 bases). The V gene's germline CDR1 is SGHAT and CDR2 FQNNGV. CDR3 length: 15 residues. Trimming left V 4 bases short and J 4 bases short, with 17 bases between. CDR3 residues: CASSYNPSTGYEQYF. CDR3 bases: TGTGCCAGCAGCTACAATCCGTCAACAGGTTACGAGCAGTACTTC.

This chain joins TRBV18 and TRBJ2-1; D might be TRBD1 (5 bases). CDR3 length: 14 amino acids. Trimming pared 2 bases from V and 3 bases from J, leaving 8 bases between. Germline V gene data show CDR1 as KGHSH and CDR2 as LQKENI. The CDR3 sequence is CASSPGANYNEQFF. CDR3 sequence (DNA): TGTGCCAGCTCACCAGGGGCAAACTACAATGAGCAGTTCTTC. The full variable domain, with the rest looked up from reference TRBV18 and TRBJ2-1, is NAGVMQNPRHLVRRRGQEARLRCSPMKGHSHVYWYRQLPEEGLKFMVYLQKENIIDESGMPKERFSAEFPKEGPSILRIQQVVRGDSAAYFCASSPGANYNEQFFGPGTRLTVL.

The rearrangement uses TRBV4-1 and TRBJ1-1; 8 positions match TRBD1. CDR1 MGHRA and CDR2 YSYEKL come from the germline V gene. This CDR3 contains 16 residues. Losses at the gene ends were 1 base for V and 5 bases for J; bases not matched to a gene: 9. DNA of the CDR3: TGCGCCAGCAGCCAAGGACGGGGGCAGGGGGCAACTGAAGCTTTCTTT. It translates to CASSQGRGQGATEAFF.

The gene calls are TRBV19 and TRBJ1-2; TRBD1 agrees at 7 bases. Germline V CDR1 and CDR2: LNHDA, SQIVND (reference sequence). Unmatched junction bases numbered 9, after V lost 8 bases and J lost 3 bases. The CDR3 length is 14 residues. For the CDR3, the DNA is TGTGCCAGTGCCAACCTACAGGGGTACTATGGCTACACCTTC. Encoded protein: CASANLQGYYGYTF.

J is TRBJ2-7 and V is TRBV5-4; tentatively, D is TRBD2 (5 bases). V was pared by 4 bases and J by 4 bases, with 12 bases between. This CDR3 has 13 amino acids. CDR1 SGHNT and CDR2 YYREEE come from the germline V gene (reference sequence). CDR3 loop: CASSDRERYEQYF. Written as DNA, the CDR3 is TGTGCCAGCAGCGACCGGGAACGATACGAGCAGTACTTC.

The chain uses TRBV7-2 and TRBJ1-5, with 8 bases fitting TRBD1. Unmatched junction bases numbered 6, after V lost 5 bases and J lost 3 bases. CDR1 and CDR2 (germline): SGHTA, FQGNSA. The CDR3 spans 15 residues. The CDR3 DNA is TGTGCCAGCAGCGTACAGACAGGGGACAATCAGCCCCAGCATTTT. Encoded protein: CASSVQTGDNQPQHF. The full variable domain, completed using reference TRBV7-2 and TRBJ1-5, is GAGVSQSPSNKVTEKGKDVELRCDPISGHTALYWYRQSLGQGLEFLIYFQGNSAPDKSGLPSDRFSAERTGGSVSTLTIQRTQQEDSAVYLCASSVQTGDNQPQHFGDGTRLSIL.